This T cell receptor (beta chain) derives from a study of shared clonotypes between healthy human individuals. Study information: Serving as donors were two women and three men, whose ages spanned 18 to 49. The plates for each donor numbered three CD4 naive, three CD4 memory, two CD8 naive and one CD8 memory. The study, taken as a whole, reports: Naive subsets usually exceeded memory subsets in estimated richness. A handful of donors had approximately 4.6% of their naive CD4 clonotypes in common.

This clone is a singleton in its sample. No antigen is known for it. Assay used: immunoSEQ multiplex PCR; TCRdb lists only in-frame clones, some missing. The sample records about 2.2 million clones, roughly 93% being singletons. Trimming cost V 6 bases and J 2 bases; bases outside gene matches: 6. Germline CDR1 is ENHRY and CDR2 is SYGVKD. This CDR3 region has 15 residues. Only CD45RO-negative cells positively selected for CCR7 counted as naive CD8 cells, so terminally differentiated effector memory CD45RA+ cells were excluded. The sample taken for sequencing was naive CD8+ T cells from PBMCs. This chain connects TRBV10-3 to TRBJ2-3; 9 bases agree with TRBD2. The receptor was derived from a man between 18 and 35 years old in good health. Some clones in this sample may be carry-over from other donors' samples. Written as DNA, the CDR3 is TGTGCCATCAGCCAGCGGGAGGCCCACACAGATACGCAGTATTTT. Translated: CAISQREAHTDTQYF.